This T cell receptor beta chain is from a study of CD4 T cells in relation to SARS-CoV-2 and coronaviruses. This CDR3 contains 15 residues. CDR1 is SGHRS, CDR2 YFSETQ, per germline. V was trimmed by 1 base and J by 3 bases, leaving 14 bases between them. Note on this clone: Antigen unknown.

Unexposed donor CD4+ T cells date from about 2011-2018, before the COVID-19 pandemic. After about ten days of culture, CD4+ T cells were isolated. As cell numbers allowed, unexposed-donor CD4+ T cells faced SARS-CoV-2 S/N and four cold-coronavirus spikes. Assay: immunoSEQ multiplex PCR; the TCRdb copy retains only in-frame clones and omits some. This sample has about 15,000 clones; roughly three quarters occur once, and the top ten carry roughly 18%. The V call is TRBV5-1, the J call TRBJ2-7; TRBD1 or TRBD2 may be the D gene (6 bases each). This TCR was sampled from a human donor in good health. Sequencing was done on a sample of CD4+ T cells from PBMCs, cultured in vitro. The CDR3 protein is CASSLIGGQGYEQYF. CDR3 nucleotides: TGCGCCAGCAGCTTGATCGGGGGCCAGGGCTACGAGCAGTACTTC.